A selection of T cell receptor beta chains follows, all from one sample in a study of beta chain features in type 1 diabetes. Produced via immunoSEQ multiplex PCR; TCRdb's table is partial and in-frame only. The sample records some 150,000 clones, 8.5% to 12% being singletons. Sequencing used naive CD4+ T cells from blood. The receptors originated from a man aged 18-30 years in good health. Each CDR3 is given without its conserved first and last residue.

J gene: TRBJ2-3
V gene: TRBV6-5
CDR3 protein: AISEGRSTDTQY

J gene: TRBJ2-5
V gene: TRBV7-9
CDR3 protein: ASSTGQGNWETQY

J gene: TRBJ1-3
V gene: TRBV29-1
CDR3 protein: SVDRGTSGNTIY

J gene: TRBJ1-5
V gene: TRBV5-1
CDR3 protein: ASSLEGNSNQPQH

J gene: TRBJ1-5
V gene: TRBV11-2
CDR3 protein: ASSLDVNQPQH

J gene: TRBJ2-5
V gene: TRBV6-5
CDR3 protein: ASRQLAKETQY

J gene: .
V gene: TRBV28
CDR3 protein: ASSFTGRQGRNEQY

J gene: TRBJ2-7
V gene: TRBV6-1
CDR3 protein: ASSFSDSSSYEQY

J gene: TRBJ1-2
V gene: TRBV28
CDR3 protein: ASSLSHPEVAGYT

J gene: TRBJ1-6
V gene: TRBV6-5
CDR3 protein: ASSYGDRNSPLH

J gene: TRBJ2-5
V gene: TRBV4-3
CDR3 protein: ASSQGLAGGLSQETQY

J gene: TRBJ2-7
V gene: TRBV21-1
CDR3 protein: ASLGRETYEQY

J gene: TRBJ2-7
V gene: TRBV18
CDR3 protein: ASSLGQPYEQY

J gene: TRBJ2-2
V gene: TRBV19
CDR3 protein: ASSIMRGSNTGELF

J gene: TRBJ2-3
V gene: TRBV6-1
CDR3 protein: AVDWASSTDTQY

J gene: TRBJ1-1
V gene: TRBV30
CDR3 protein: AWGRLPNTEAF

J gene: .
V gene: TRBV18
CDR3 protein: ASSPDRGLYEQY

J gene: TRBJ2-7
V gene: TRBV5-1
CDR3 protein: ASSLPLAGGGNEQY

J gene: TRBJ1-5
V gene: TRBV9
CDR3 protein: ASSLSNQPQH

J gene: TRBJ1-5
V gene: TRBV7-9
CDR3 protein: ASSQGTGGQPQH

J gene: TRBJ1-1
V gene: TRBV4-2
CDR3 protein: ASSPTVSDNTEAF

J gene: TRBJ1-4
V gene: TRBV20-1
CDR3 protein: SVGDRGGLF

J gene: TRBJ1-4
V gene: TRBV7-9
CDR3 protein: ASSLAIALGNEKLF

J gene: TRBJ2-7
V gene: TRBV6-1
CDR3 protein: ASSEVGVVYEQY

J gene: TRBJ2-5
V gene: TRBV6-5
CDR3 protein: ASSYSSLGVVETQY

J gene: TRBJ2-3
V gene: TRBV4-3
CDR3 protein: ASSQAGAGGPIDTQY

J gene: TRBJ2-1
V gene: TRBV14
CDR3 protein: ASSLGGGHNEQF

J gene: TRBJ2-7
V gene: TRBV7-9
CDR3 protein: ASSTLPGLAGGPSYEQY

J gene: TRBJ2-5
V gene: TRBV5-5
CDR3 protein: ASSLSGQETQY

J gene: TRBJ1-1
V gene: TRBV7-9
CDR3 protein: ASSLDAGGRTEAF

J gene: TRBJ1-2
V gene: TRBV27
CDR3 protein: ASRPMGRGPSDT

J gene: TRBJ2-1
V gene: TRBV30
CDR3 protein: AWSVRLAGTNEQF

J gene: TRBJ1-2
V gene: TRBV7-2
CDR3 protein: ASSTRQGSNYGYT

J gene: TRBJ1-2
V gene: TRBV7-6
CDR3 protein: ASSPGTGGNYGYT

J gene: TRBJ1-1
V gene: TRBV4-3
CDR3 protein: ASSQAGGEAEAF

J gene: TRBJ2-1
V gene: TRBV10-3
CDR3 protein: AISDTQGFYNEQF

J gene: TRBJ2-2
V gene: TRBV6-1
CDR3 protein: ASSPRDWNTGELF

J gene: TRBJ1-6
V gene: TRBV10-3
CDR3 protein: AIALDRDLALH

J gene: TRBJ2-7
V gene: TRBV20-1
CDR3 protein: SARQYYEQY

J gene: TRBJ2-1
V gene: TRBV5-1
CDR3 protein: ASSGRDRGLSYNEQF

J gene: TRBJ2-7
V gene: TRBV29-1
CDR3 protein: SVEDGDRAREQY

J gene: TRBJ1-4
V gene: TRBV27
CDR3 protein: ASSFQGAGEKLF

J gene: TRBJ1-2
V gene: TRBV7-2
CDR3 protein: ASSHQGGNYGYT